The 5 T cell receptor beta chains below come from one sample, sequenced in a study of blood T cell repertoires in COVID-19. TCRdb's table, derived via immunoSEQ multiplex PCR, lists solely in-frame clones and lacks some. The sample consists of fewer than 250,000 clones, about nine tenths of them appearing once. Source material: peripheral blood. These receptors all come from a man between 35 and 55 years old with acute or convalescent COVID-19.

The chain combines TRBV5-1 with TRBJ1-3; 7 bases are shared with TRBD1. V was clipped by 4 bases and J by 2 bases; unmatched bases: 3. The V gene's germline CDR1 is SGHRS and CDR2 YFSETQ. The CDR3 spans 14 residues. The CDR3 nucleotides are TGCGCCAGCAGCCCTACAGGGGCTGGAAACACCATATATTTT. It encodes CASSPTGAGNTIYF.

The chain uses TRBV19 and TRBJ1-1; 9 bases align to TRBD1. Trimming took 5 bases from V and 0 from J; bases not matched to a gene: 10. Germline values: CDR1 LNHDA, CDR2 SQIVND (reference sequence). The CDR3 covers 17 residues. The DNA of the CDR3 is TGTGCCAGTAGTTCTCGACAGGGGGACGTCATGAACACTGAAGCTTTCTTT. Protein sequence: CASSSRQGDVMNTEAFF. Looking up the rest from reference TRBV19 and TRBJ1-1 gives the full variable domain: DGGITQSPKYLFRKEGQNVTLSCEQNLNHDAMYWYRQDPGQGLRLIYYSQIVNDFQKGDIAEGYSVSREKKESFPLTVTSAQKNPTAFYLCASSSRQGDVMNTEAFFGQGTRLTVV.

The V and J genes are TRBV11-2 and TRBJ2-5; possible D gene TRBD1, 8 bases. The germline gives CDR1 SGHAT, CDR2 FQNNGV. With 6 bases removed from V and 7 bases from J, the gap between germline ends came to 18 bases. The CDR3 is made up of 14 amino acids. This CDR3 reads CASSNNRGEGTQYF. The CDR3 coding sequence is TGTGCCAGCAGTAACAACAGGGGGGAGGGGACCCAGTACTTC.

This chain connects TRBV9 to TRBJ2-5, with 15 bases fitting TRBD2. This CDR3 has 17 amino acids. V lost 0 bases and J lost 5; bases outside the gene matches: 5. Germline CDR1 and CDR2: SGDLS and YYNGEE. CDR3 coding DNA: TGTGCCAGCAGCGTAGGGGGACTAGCGGGAGGAGAGGAGACCCAGTACTTC. It specifies CASSVGGLAGGEETQYF. Full variable domain (outside the CDR3, taken from reference TRBV9 and TRBJ2-5): DSGVTQTPKHLITATGQRVTLRCSPRSGDLSVYWYQQSLDQGLQFLIQYYNGEERAKGNILERFSAQQFPDLHSELNLSSLELGDSALYFCASSVGGLAGGEETQYFGPGTRLLVL.

The rearrangement links TRBV27 to TRBJ2-1, with 7 bases lining up with TRBD2. V gave up 7 bases and J gave up 7 bases; unmatched junction bases: 10. The germline gives CDR1 MNHEY, CDR2 SMNVEV (reference sequence). The CDR3 has 14 residues. The CDR3 is CASTRTSLENEQFF. The CDR3 coding sequence is TGTGCCAGCACCAGGACTAGTCTAGAAAATGAGCAGTTCTTC.